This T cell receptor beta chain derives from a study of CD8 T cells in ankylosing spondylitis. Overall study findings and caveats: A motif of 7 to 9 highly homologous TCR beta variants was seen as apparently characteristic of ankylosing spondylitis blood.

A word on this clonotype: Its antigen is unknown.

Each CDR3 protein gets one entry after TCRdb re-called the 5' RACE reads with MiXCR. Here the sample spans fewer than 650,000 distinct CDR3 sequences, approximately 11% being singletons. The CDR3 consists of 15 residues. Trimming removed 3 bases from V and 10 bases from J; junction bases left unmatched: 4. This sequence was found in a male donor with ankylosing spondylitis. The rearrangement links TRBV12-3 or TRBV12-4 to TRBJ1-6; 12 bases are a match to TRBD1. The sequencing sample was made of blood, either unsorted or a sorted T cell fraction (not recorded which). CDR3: CASSFGTGGGSPLHF. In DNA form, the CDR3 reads TGTGCCAGCAGTTTCGGGACAGGGGGCGGATCACCCCTCCACTTT.